Listed here are 23 T cell receptor beta chains from one sample, sequenced in a study of tumor-infiltrating lymphocytes in localized non-small cell lung cancer. Here immunoSEQ multiplex PCR was the method, and the copy in TCRdb shows in-frame clones only, minus some. The profile shows roughly 16,000 clones, 73% of them singletons. Input material: lung tumor tissue. The receptors stem from a human donor with non-small cell lung cancer.

V and J are TRBV5-1 and TRBJ2-2; D might be TRBD2 (6 bases). Trimming took 3 bases from V and 7 from J, leaving 16 bases between them. Per the germline V gene, CDR1 is SGHRS and CDR2 is YFSETQ. The CDR3 contains 15 residues. CDR3: CASSWTGVDSGELFF. In nucleotides, the CDR3 is TGCGCCAGCAGCTGGACGGGGGTGGATAGCGGGGAGCTGTTTTTT. Full variable domain (outside the CDR3, taken from reference TRBV5-1 and TRBJ2-2): KAGVTQTPRYLIKTRGQQVTLSCSPISGHRSVSWYQQTPGQGLQFLFEYFSETQRNKGNFPGRFSGRQFSNSRSEMNVSTLELGDSALYLCASSWTGVDSGELFFGEGSRLTVL.

The V and J genes are TRBV30 and TRBJ2-5; weak D call: TRBD2 (6 bases). Germline values: CDR1 GTSNPN, CDR2 SVGIG (reference sequence). This CDR3 is 14 amino acids long. V lost 1 base to trimming and J lost 11 bases, with 20 bases between them. The CDR3 DNA reads TGTGCCTGGAGTGCCCCGGGACGCGGCCGGGAGCAGTACTTC. Protein: CAWSAPGRGREQYF.

The chain uses TRBV5-1 and TRBJ2-5; 7 positions agree with TRBD1. V was pared by 2 bases and J by 2 bases, with 3 bases of the junction left unmatched. This CDR3 comprises 14 residues. CDR1 and CDR2 from the germline V gene are SGHRS and YFSETQ. For the CDR3, the DNA is TGCGCCAGCAGCTTCAGGGACAGACAAGAGACCCAGTACTTC. This codes for CASSFRDRQETQYF.

This sequence joins TRBV29-1 and TRBJ1-2; no definite D call. The germline V and J ends were trimmed by 4 bases and 2 bases, with 8 bases remaining between them. This CDR3 comprises 12 residues. Germline V lookup: CDR1 SQVTM, CDR2 ANQGSEA. In DNA form, the CDR3 reads TGCAGCGTTGCCGGGCAGAACTATGGCTACACCTTC. Its protein product is CSVAGQNYGYTF.

There are a few counts of this clone. This chain links TRBV5-4 with TRBJ1-1; 9 bases are a match to TRBD1. V was pared by 6 bases and J by 2 bases, with 5 bases of the junction left unmatched. The CDR3 is 14 residues long. Per germline, CDR1 SGHNT and CDR2 YYREEE (reference sequence). CDR3 in DNA: TGTGCCAGCACTCAGGGACAGGGAAACACTGAAGCTTTCTTT. It encodes CASTQGQGNTEAFF.

The V call is TRBV2, the J call TRBJ2-5; D gene unclear. V was trimmed by 11 bases and J by 6 bases, leaving 19 bases between them. Germline values: CDR1 SNHLY, CDR2 FYNNEI. The CDR3 totals 13 residues. CDR3 in DNA: TGTGCCGCGAGCCAGTCTGGGCGTCAGACCCAGTACTTC. It codes for CAASQSGRQTQYF.

The rearrangement joins TRBV30 to TRBJ1-5; D is unresolved. The CDR3 covers 14 residues. V was clipped by 0 bases and J by 7 bases, with 13 bases between them. Looked up from germline, CDR1 is GTSNPN and CDR2 is SVGIG (reference sequence). The CDR3 is CAWSVGSSIQPQHF. CDR3 DNA: TGTGCCTGGAGTGTCGGGAGCTCAATCCAGCCCCAGCATTTT.

This clone was observed a few times. The rearrangement joins TRBV21-1 to TRBJ2-7. TRBV21-1 is a pseudogene locus. The CDR3 covers 14 residues. CDR3 region: CASSNQEISYEQYF. For the CDR3, the DNA is TGTGCCAGCAGCAATCAGGAGATTTCCTACGAGCAGTACTTC.

The table lists this clone with a few counts. The chain uses TRBV19 and TRBJ2-2, with D maybe TRBD2 (6 bases). V shed 5 bases and J shed 3 bases, with 16 bases lying between them. This CDR3 has 16 residues. Germline V CDR1 and CDR2: LNHDA, SQIVND (reference sequence). The CDR3 nucleotides read TGTGCCAGTAGTCCTCACCGCCGACTAGACACCGGGGAGCTGTTTTTT. This codes for CASSPHRRLDTGELFF.

This rearrangement joins TRBV30 to TRBJ1-5, with 8 bases that match TRBD1. J gave up 5 bases and V 2 bases, and 5 bases lay outside the gene matches. Germline V gene lookup returns CDR1 GTSNPN and CDR2 SVGIG (reference sequence). The CDR3 runs 14 residues. The CDR3 nucleotides read TGTGCCTGGAGTTGGACAGGGACTTATCAGCCCCAGCATTTT. As protein: CAWSWTGTYQPQHF.

This clone was seen a few times. The J gene is TRBJ2-1, the V gene TRBV6-6; the match to TRBD1 covers 11 bases. There are 14 residues in the CDR3. Trimming removed 7 bases from V and 6 bases from J; junction bases left unmatched: 5. Germline V CDR1 and CDR2: MNHNY, SVGAGI (reference sequence). The CDR3 DNA sequence: TGTGCCAGCACTCCGGACAGGGGGCTCAATGAGCAGTTCTTC. Translating gives CASTPDRGLNEQFF.

This chain links TRBV28 with TRBJ2-5; the match to TRBD2 covers 11 bases. With 2 bases clipped from V and 1 base from J, the junction kept 3 bases outside the gene matches. Germline CDR1 reads MDHEN; CDR2 reads SYDVKM. The CDR3 runs 16 residues. CDR3 residues: CASSLGLAGGQETQYF. The CDR3, as DNA: TGTGCCAGCAGTTTAGGGCTAGCGGGGGGCCAAGAGACCCAGTACTTC.

The CDR3 spells CASSPAVLSGNTIYF. CDR3 coding DNA: TGCGCCAGCAGCCCCGCGGTACTCTCTGGAAACACCATATATTTT. This sequence joins TRBV5-1 and TRBJ1-3; D not resolved. The CDR3 sequence is 15 residues long. Germline V gene data show CDR1 as SGHRS and CDR2 as YFSETQ. Trimming took 4 bases from V and 0 from J, leaving 11 bases between them.

V and J are TRBV6-1 and TRBJ1-5, with D perhaps TRBD1 (6 bases). V dropped 4 bases and J dropped 1 base, with 20 bases sitting between them. The CDR3 runs 18 residues. Germline V lookup: CDR1 MNHNS, CDR2 SASEGT. The CDR3 sequence: CASSGTVGTLGSNQPQHF. The CDR3 DNA sequence: TGTGCCAGCAGTGGGACAGTTGGAACCTTAGGGAGCAATCAGCCCCAGCATTTT.

The chain recombines TRBV6-5 with TRBJ1-4; D perhaps matches TRBD1 (6 bases). Germline lookup yields CDR1 MNHEY and CDR2 SVGAGI. Trimming stripped 0 bases from V and 10 bases from J, with 18 bases between. CDR3 length: 16 amino acids. DNA of the CDR3: TGTGCCAGCAGTTACTCGAGTAGAGGGGGGACTGGAAAACTGTTTTTT. It yields the protein CASSYSSRGGTGKLFF.

V is TRBV20-1 and J is TRBJ1-2; unclear D gene. Trimming removed 6 bases from V and 6 bases from J, with 8 bases in between. This CDR3 contains 10 residues. CDR1 DFQATT and CDR2 SNEGSKA come from the germline V gene (reference sequence). CDR3 amino acids: CSAGMDGYTF. CDR3 sequence (DNA): TGCAGTGCCGGTATGGATGGCTACACCTTC.

This clone is categorized as medium-sized. Sequence at one end of the junction differs from germline and may be a read error. This chain connects TRBV19 to TRBJ1-2; D is uncertain. This CDR3 is built from 13 residues. Germline-derived CDR1 and CDR2 are LNHDA and SQIVND (reference sequence). The CDR3 bases are TGTGCCAGTAGGATAGGAAAGGTTGGGGGCTACACCTTC. This gives the protein CASRIGKVGGYTF. The full variable domain, in which reference TRBV19 and TRBJ1-2 provide the parts outside the CDR3, is DGGITQSPKYLFRKEGQNVTLSCEQNLNHDAMYWYRQDPGQGLRLIYYSQIVNDFQKGDIAEGYSVSREKKESFPLTVTSAQKNPTAFYLCASRIGKVGGYTFGSGTRLTVV.

The rearrangement joins TRBV2 to TRBJ2-3; TRBD2 might be the D (6 bases). The ends were cut back, 11 bases at V and 2 bases at J, with 8 bases in the middle. This CDR3 is 11 amino acids long. Germline V gene lookup returns CDR1 SNHLY and CDR2 FYNNEI. In DNA form, the CDR3 reads TGTGCCGGCGGGGTCACAGATACGCAGTATTTT. This encodes CAGGVTDTQYF.

V gene TRBV5-4 combines with J gene TRBJ1-6; 7 bases agree with TRBD1. The CDR3 is 14 amino acids. V dropped 3 bases and J dropped 6; count of bases not matched to a gene: 3. Germline V gives CDR1 SGHNT, CDR2 YYREEE (reference sequence). The CDR3 reads CASSSDRANSPLHF. CDR3 DNA sequence: TGTGCCAGCAGCTCCGACAGGGCTAATTCACCCCTCCACTTT.

The chain uses TRBV9 and TRBJ2-7; D may match TRBD1 or TRBD2 (5 bases each). Trimming cost V 3 bases and J 1 base, with 14 bases left between them. The germline V gene encodes CDR1 SGDLS and CDR2 YYNGEE. The CDR3 is made up of 15 amino acids. CDR3 in DNA: TGTGCCAGCAGCGACGAGGTGAGGGGTTCCTACGAGCAGTACTTC. It is translated as CASSDEVRGSYEQYF.

The chain uses TRBV5-1 and TRBJ2-2; a possible D gene is TRBD1 (5 bases). CDR1 is SGHRS, CDR2 YFSETQ, per germline. Trimming left V 1 base short and J 1 base short, with 11 bases between. This CDR3 is 16 amino acids long. The DNA for the CDR3 is TGCGCCAGCAGCTTGTTACAGGTCGGGAACACCGGGGAGCTGTTTTTT. Encoded protein: CASSLLQVGNTGELFF. The variable domain in full, completed from reference TRBV5-1 and TRBJ2-2, reads KAGVTQTPRYLIKTRGQQVTLSCSPISGHRSVSWYQQTPGQGLQFLFEYFSETQRNKGNFPGRFSGRQFSNSRSEMNVSTLELGDSALYLCASSLLQVGNTGELFFGEGSRLTVL.

This clone turned up a few times. This chain uses TRBV7-9 with TRBJ1-5; D is undetermined. V was pared by 3 bases and J by 7 bases, with 10 bases between. Germline values: CDR1 SEHNR, CDR2 FQNEAQ (reference sequence). The CDR3 runs to 13 residues. The CDR3 spells CASSFDAKQPQHF. In DNA, the CDR3 is TGTGCCAGCAGCTTCGACGCTAAACAGCCCCAGCATTTT.

This rearrangement joins TRBV30 to TRBJ2-5; 8 bases agree with TRBD2. CDR1 and CDR2 (germline): GTSNPN, SVGIG (reference sequence). The CDR3 contains 13 residues. Unmatched junction bases numbered 3, after V lost 2 bases and J lost 4 bases. CDR3 residues: CAWSRGGRETQYF. As DNA, the CDR3 is TGTGCCTGGAGTCGGGGGGGCCGAGAGACCCAGTACTTC. Filled out from reference TRBV30 and TRBJ2-5, the complete variable domain reads SQTIHQWPATLVQPVGSPLSLECTVEGTSNPNLYWYRQAAGRGLQLLFYSVGIGQISSEVPQNLSASRPQDRQFILSSKKLLLSDSGFYLCAWSRGGRETQYFGPGTRLLVL.